Following are 17 T cell receptor beta chains from one sample sequenced in a study of OX40 agonist ivuxolimab in advanced cancers. The protocol was immunoSEQ multiplex PCR, while the TCRdb copy is restricted to in-frame clones and leaves out a portion. The sample has about 75,000 clones; more than 75% are singletons. The material was CD4+ or CD8+ T cells sorted from blood, obtained in a trial of the OX40 agonist ivuxolimab. Source of these receptors: an adult with an advanced solid tumor such as melanoma, head and neck, liver or kidney cancer.

The chain is built from TRBV7-9 and TRBJ2-5; 10 bases agree with TRBD2. CDR3 length: 18 residues. The junction had 13 bases not matched to a gene; V was cut back by 5 bases and J by 1 base. CDR1 and CDR2 (germline): SEHNR, FQNEAQ (reference sequence). CDR3 nucleotide sequence: TGTGCCAGCAGCCCCTACAAGGGTAGCGGGAGGACCCAAGAGACCCAGTACTTC. It codes for CASSPYKGSGRTQETQYF.

This clone was recorded only once. V and J are TRBV19 and TRBJ1-6; 9 bases align to TRBD1. V shed 4 bases and J 10 bases; nucleotides not matched to a gene: 2. This CDR3 spans 13 amino acids. Per germline, CDR1 LNHDA and CDR2 SQIVND (reference sequence). DNA of the CDR3: TGTGCCAGTAGTACGGACAGGGGATCACCCCTCCACTTT. Protein: CASSTDRGSPLHF.

This clone was seen a handful of times. The chain couples TRBV9 to TRBJ1-1; D not resolved. Deletions cut 0 bases from V and 0 bases from J, with 9 bases between. Germline CDR1 is SGDLS and CDR2 is YYNGEE. The CDR3 runs to 15 residues. CDR3 sequence (DNA): TGTGCCAGCAGCGTAGCTCCAGGTTTGAACACTGAAGCTTTCTTT. It codes for CASSVAPGLNTEAFF.

Here the CDR3 reads CASTPVTGTSNQPQHF. CDR3 DNA sequence: TGTGCCAGTACCCCCGTGACAGGGACGAGCAATCAGCCCCAGCATTTT. The chain joins TRBV19 to TRBJ1-5, with 7 bases fitting TRBD1. The V gene end was trimmed by 7 bases and the J gene end by 1 base; junction bases not matched to a gene: 10. The CDR3 length is 16 residues. The germline V gene encodes CDR1 LNHDA and CDR2 SQIVND (reference sequence).

This clone was seen a single time. The J gene is TRBJ1-1, the V gene TRBV10-3; 9 bases match TRBD1. The CDR3 spans 13 residues. The J segment lost 2 bases and the V segment lost 10 bases, leaving 5 bases of the junction unmatched. The germline V gene has CDR1 ENHRY and CDR2 SYGVKD. CDR3 loop: CATHRGLNTEAFF. The DNA for the CDR3 is TGTGCCACCCACAGGGGGCTAAACACTGAAGCTTTCTTT.

The rearrangement joins TRBV12-2 to TRBJ1-4. TRBV12-2 is tagged as a pseudogene. The CDR3 consists of 17 residues. The CDR3 reads CASRLAEGRSTNEKLFF. The CDR3 coding sequence is TGTGCAAGTCGCTTAGCGGAAGGGCGTTCAACTAATGAAAAACTGTTTTTT.

The chain couples TRBV6-1 to TRBJ1-4; 11 nucleotides align to TRBD1. Trimming removed 5 bases from V and 8 bases from J; junction bases left unmatched: 7. CDR1 and CDR2 (germline): MNHNS, SASEGT. The CDR3 runs 15 residues. Here the CDR3 reads CASSRTGGLGEKLFF. Written as DNA, the CDR3 is TGTGCCAGCAGTCGGACAGGGGGCCTTGGAGAAAAACTGTTTTTT.

This clone was observed once. The chain joins TRBV5-1 to TRBJ1-4; maybe TRBD1 (6 bases). Germline values: CDR1 SGHRS, CDR2 YFSETQ. CDR3 size: 14 residues. The ends were cut back, 0 bases at V and 5 bases at J, with 8 bases in the middle. The CDR3 DNA reads TGCGCCAGCAGCTTGGAGGGGGGAAATGAAAAACTGTTTTTT. It encodes CASSLEGGNEKLFF.

The chain uses TRBV19 and TRBJ2-5, with 7 bases identical to TRBD2. The V gene's germline CDR1 is LNHDA and CDR2 SQIVND (reference sequence). Trimming removed 5 bases from V and 11 bases from J; junction bases left unmatched: 11. The CDR3 extends over 13 amino acids. CDR3 DNA sequence: TGTGCCAGTAGTCACCAGCGGGGTTATGAGCAGTACTTC. Encoded protein: CASSHQRGYEQYF.

The rearrangement links TRBV18 to TRBJ1-1; possible D gene TRBD1, 5 bases. Trimming removed 5 bases from V and 2 bases from J, with 12 bases in between. This CDR3 is 14 amino acids long. The germline CDR1 and CDR2 sequences are KGHSH and LQKENI. CDR3 DNA: TGTGCCAGCTCAACAGGTGGAAGAAACACTGAAGCTTTCTTT. Protein: CASSTGGRNTEAFF.

The chain employs TRBV5-1 and TRBJ1-5, with no clear D. Between the trimmed V and J ends, which lost 4 bases and 4 bases, there was a span of 9 bases. This CDR3 is built from 13 residues. The germline V gene encodes CDR1 SGHRS and CDR2 YFSETQ. DNA of the CDR3: TGCGCCAGCAGCACCTCTTGGAATCAGCCCCAGCATTTT. Protein sequence: CASSTSWNQPQHF.

V usage is TRBV19 and J usage is TRBJ2-3, with D hard to call. The germline CDR1 and CDR2 sequences are LNHDA and SQIVND (reference sequence). The CDR3 sequence is 14 residues long. Trimming shortened V by 3 bases and J by 0 bases, and 7 bases separated the two germline ends. As DNA, the CDR3 is TGTGCCAGTAGTATTTCGTCTAGCACAGATACGCAGTATTTT. Protein product: CASSISSSTDTQYF.

V and J are TRBV5-1 and TRBJ1-6; no clear D. Trimming stripped 2 bases from V and 9 bases from J, with 15 bases between. The CDR3 sequence is 15 residues long. Per germline, CDR1 SGHRS and CDR2 YFSETQ. CDR3 in DNA: TGCGCCAGCAGCTTATCGGGGTTAGGGCGTTCACCCCTCCACTTT. The encoded protein is CASSLSGLGRSPLHF. The full variable domain, with the rest looked up from reference TRBV5-1 and TRBJ1-6, is KAGVTQTPRYLIKTRGQQVTLSCSPISGHRSVSWYQQTPGQGLQFLFEYFSETQRNKGNFPGRFSGRQFSNSRSEMNVSTLELGDSALYLCASSLSGLGRSPLHFGNGTRLTVT.

V and J are TRBV11-2 and TRBJ1-4; no firm D call. Germline CDR1 reads SGHAT; CDR2 reads FQNNGV. The CDR3 has 16 amino acids. Trimming removed 5 bases from V and 5 bases from J, with 18 bases in between. CDR3 DNA sequence: TGTGCCAGCAGCCCAGTCCGGTGGACGGAGAATGAAAAACTGTTTTTT. It translates to CASSPVRWTENEKLFF.

The V and J genes are TRBV5-1 and TRBJ2-1; no reliable D call. The germline V gene encodes CDR1 SGHRS and CDR2 YFSETQ. V lost 6 bases and J 1 base, leaving 11 bases between the germline ends. This CDR3 spans 14 amino acids. The CDR3 loop is CASNSGESYNEQFF. CDR3 DNA sequence: TGCGCCAGCAATTCGGGCGAATCCTACAATGAGCAGTTCTTC.

The chain employs TRBV5-1 and TRBJ2-1; unclear D gene. Germline V CDR1 and CDR2: SGHRS, YFSETQ. The CDR3 is 15 residues long. The V and J ends lost 7 bases and 8 bases respectively, with 22 bases between them. For the CDR3, the DNA is TGCGCCAGCGAGGAAGGTTCCTTCGGTACATATGAGCAGTTCTTC. This encodes CASEEGSFGTYEQFF.

The genes are TRBV2 and TRBJ2-1; D may be TRBD1 or TRBD2 (5 bases each). Trimming cost V 5 bases and J 4 bases, with 15 bases left between them. This CDR3 contains 15 residues. Germline CDR1 SNHLY, CDR2 FYNNEI. CDR3 sequence: CASSPMGVGYNEQFF. CDR3 DNA: TGTGCCAGCAGTCCGATGGGGGTAGGGTACAATGAGCAGTTCTTC.